This T cell receptor beta chain emerged from a study of T cell changes during pregnancy in multiple sclerosis. There are 18 residues in the CDR3. CDR1 SEHNR and CDR2 FQNEAQ come from the germline V gene (reference sequence). With 5 bases clipped from V and 5 bases from J, the junction kept 16 bases outside the gene matches. Measured with immunoSEQ multiplex PCR; TCRdb has only the in-frame clones, and not every one. The sample has about 99,000 clones, about 90% seen once. Sample: peripheral blood, taken after pregnancy. This clonotype originated in a female donor with multiple sclerosis, enrolled in a pregnancy study. The V gene is TRBV7-9, the J gene TRBJ2-3; 10 nucleotides align to TRBD2. Here the CDR3 reads CASSPGASGSQGLDTQYF. Here the CDR3 DNA reads TGTGCCAGCAGCCCGGGGGCTAGCGGGAGCCAAGGGTTAGATACGCAGTATTTT.